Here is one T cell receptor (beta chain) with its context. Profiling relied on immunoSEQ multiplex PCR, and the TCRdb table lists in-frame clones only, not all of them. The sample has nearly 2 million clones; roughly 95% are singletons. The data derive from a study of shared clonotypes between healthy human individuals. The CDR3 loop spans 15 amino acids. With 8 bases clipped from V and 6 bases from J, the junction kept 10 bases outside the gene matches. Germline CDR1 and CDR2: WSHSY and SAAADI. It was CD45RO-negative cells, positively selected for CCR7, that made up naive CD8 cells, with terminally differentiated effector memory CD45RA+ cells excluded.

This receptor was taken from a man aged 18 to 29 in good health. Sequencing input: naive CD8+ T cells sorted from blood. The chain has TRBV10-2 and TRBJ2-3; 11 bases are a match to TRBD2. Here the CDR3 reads CASQRLAGGTDTQYF. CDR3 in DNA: TGCGCCAGCCAGCGCCTAGCGGGGGGTACGGATACGCAGTATTTT.